This TCR beta chain was captured in a study of T cell clonality in common variable immunodeficiency. The CDR3 extends over 13 amino acids. Trimming took 3 bases from V and 6 from J, leaving 11 bases between them. Germline CDR1 SGHTA, CDR2 FQGNSA. This clone was seen many times. Its antigen remains unidentified. The missing CDR3 end, 3 residues past where the read stops, is filled in from the germline J gene. Generated by immunoSEQ multiplex PCR, the TCRdb table keeps only in-frame clones and is missing some. This sample has under 30,000 clones, each found more than once. General study results and limits: Compared with healthy controls, CVID subjects showed increased TCRbeta clonality, mostly in about a third. In common variable immunodeficiency, TCR beta chains reportedly carried fewer deletions and N-nucleotide insertions.

Blood samples were heparinized, about 4.5 to 8.5 ml per donor. The clonotype was recovered from a human donor with common variable immunodeficiency. The chain couples TRBV7-2 to TRBJ1-2, with D hard to call. What was sequenced was peripheral blood mononuclear cells. The covered CDR3 bases are TGTGCCAGCAGCTTTTCCGTTAATGATGGC. As protein: CASSFSVNDG. The complete CDR3 sequence is CASSFSVNDGYTF.